This entry is about one TCR beta chain. Its cognate antigen is unknown. This specimen comes from a study of regulatory T cells in long-lasting Graves disease. Turning to the study itself: Recently diagnosed Graves' patients had received antithyroid drugs for under 3 months.

This CDR3 is 13 amino acids long. CDR1 and CDR2 from the germline V gene are SNHLY and FYNNEI. V lost 3 bases to trimming and J lost 3 bases, with 8 bases between them. As for time point: newly diagnosed GD, antithyroid drugs for less than 3 months. There was RNA extracted from PBMCs, and the TCR library was made from it. Researchers made TCR beta libraries by using iRepertoire HTBI primers and running Arm-PCR on CDR3 regions. Original handling: Among the samples, 60 or so TRBV and 14 TRBJ segments were identified. TCRdb re-called the multiplex PCR reads with MiXCR, one entry per CDR3 protein. The V and J calls and clone size are TCRdb's, not the authors'. The table has roughly 500,000 distinct CDR3 sequences, around an eighth seen once. Study observations and caveats: Shared public clonotypes totalled over 2,500 in persistent patients, compared with about 930 in new patients.

These same data were also listed under a study on T cells in Graves' hyperthyroidism and ophthalmopathy. From that report: Across 18 months, stable Graves' hyperthyroidism was marked by no progression to ophthalmopathy.

The sample consisted of peripheral blood mononuclear cells (PBMCs), taken at new diagnosis, from a patient treated with antithyroid drugs. The J gene is TRBJ1-2, the V gene TRBV2, with D perhaps matching TRBD1 (5 bases). The origin of this receptor is a man aged 25-40 years with Graves disease. CDR3 region: CASSEARDYGYTF. DNA for the CDR3: TGTGCCAGCAGTGAGGCCAGGGACTATGGCTACACCTTC.